Following are 16 T cell receptor beta chains from one sample sequenced in a study of blood T cells in healthy people across ages. Together with a sample-barcoded 5' primer, a J-beta primer mix was included in a second PCR lasting about 7 to 11 cycles. Each CDR3 protein gets one entry after TCRdb re-called the 5' RACE reads with MiXCR. The sample lists 1.4 million to 1.5 million distinct CDR3 sequences; around 39% were seen once. Sequencing used blood. These receptors were obtained from a woman under 30 in good health.

V and J are TRBV12-3 or TRBV12-4 and TRBJ2-7, with D perhaps TRBD1 (5 bases). V lost 7 bases and J lost 3, with 16 bases in between. The CDR3 has 14 amino acids. The CDR3 loop is CASTPGLGGYEQYF. The DNA for the CDR3 is TGTGCCAGCACCCCAGGGCTAGGCGGCTACGAGCAGTACTTC.

There are a few counts of this clonotype. V usage is TRBV14 and J usage is TRBJ2-1; D might be TRBD1 (6 bases). CDR3 length equals 14 residues. The V end lost 4 bases, the J end lost 9 bases, and 16 bases lay between the germline ends. Germline V gene data show CDR1 as SGHDN and CDR2 as FVKESK. The CDR3 loop reads CASSPILGAGEQFF. The CDR3 nucleotides read TGTGCCAGCAGCCCAATCCTGGGGGCGGGTGAGCAGTTCTTC.

V gene TRBV6-1 combines with J gene TRBJ2-1, with 7 bases identical to TRBD1. TRBJ2-7 explains the end of the DNA better; the J call may be wrong. The CDR3 extends over 14 amino acids. Germline CDR1 MNHNS, CDR2 SASEGT. CDR3 DNA: TGTGCCAGCAGAGACAGGGCGTCCTACAATGAGCAGTACTTC. This translates into CASRDRASYNEQYF.

The chain couples TRBV3-1 to TRBJ1-4; D is ambiguous. Trimming removed 4 bases from V and 7 bases from J, with 13 bases in between. This CDR3 has 14 amino acids. Per the germline V gene, CDR1 is LGHDT and CDR2 is YNNKEL (reference sequence). The CDR3 here is CASSPGPAGEKLFF. The CDR3 nucleotides are TGTGCCAGCAGCCCAGGACCAGCGGGTGAAAAACTGTTTTTT.

This clonotype was picked up a small number of times. The chain uses TRBV7-2 and TRBJ2-7; 7 nucleotides line up with TRBD1. The germline CDR1 and CDR2 sequences are SGHTA and FQGNSA. Losses at the gene ends were 3 bases for V and 3 bases for J; bases not matched to a gene: 11. The CDR3 is made up of 16 amino acids. The CDR3 loop is CASSFPLTGNYYEQYF. DNA for the CDR3: TGTGCCAGCAGCTTCCCTTTGACAGGGAACTACTACGAGCAGTACTTC.

A note on this clonotype: A read error is possible here, since a much larger clone lies one base away. The chain joins TRBV7-2 to TRBJ2-1, with 10 bases aligning to TRBD2. Looked up from germline, CDR1 is SGHTA and CDR2 is FQGNSA. The CDR3 covers 19 residues. CDR3 sequence (DNA): TGTGCCAGCAGCCGTCGACTAGCGGGTGGCTTTGCCTCCCACAATGAGCAGTTCTTC. Its protein product is CASSRRLAGGFASHNEQFF.

This clonotype has ten or more counts. The rearrangement links TRBV7-2 to TRBJ2-3; 7 nucleotides align to TRBD2. V lost 9 bases and J lost 1; bases outside the gene matches: 4. There are 13 residues in the CDR3. CDR1 and CDR2 from the germline V gene are SGHTA and FQGNSA. CDR3 amino acids: CARSGAGTDTQYF. CDR3 in DNA: TGTGCCAGAAGCGGGGCTGGCACAGATACGCAGTATTTT.

The chain couples TRBV30 to TRBJ1-3, with TRBD1 as a possible D gene (5 bases). The V and J ends lost 8 bases and 4 bases respectively, with 9 bases between them. The CDR3 loop spans 11 amino acids. The V gene's germline CDR1 is GTSNPN and CDR2 SVGIG (reference sequence). The CDR3 DNA follows: TGTGCCGTCGAGGGGGGAAACACCATATATTTT. Protein sequence: CAVEGGNTIYF.

The J gene is TRBJ2-3, the V gene TRBV27; D ambiguous. Germline CDR1 reads MNHEY; CDR2 reads SMNVEV (reference sequence). V lost 3 bases and J 6 bases, leaving 13 bases between the germline ends. This CDR3 has 14 amino acids. CDR3 sequence reads: CASSFLSGEDTQYF. Here the CDR3 DNA reads TGTGCCAGCAGTTTTTTGTCTGGCGAGGATACGCAGTATTTT.

This clonotype was counted at least ten times. This sequence joins TRBV13 and TRBJ2-5; TRBD1 aligns across 8 bases. The J call is in doubt because the DNA end fits TRBJ2-7 better. The germline V gene encodes CDR1 PRHDT and CDR2 FYEKMQ (reference sequence). There are 13 residues in the CDR3. The CDR3 bases are TGTGCCAGCAGCCCACGACAGGGGAACGAGCAGTACTTC. This encodes CASSPRQGNEQYF.

The V call is TRBV11-2, the J call TRBJ2-5, with D possibly being TRBD1 or TRBD2 (5 bases each). The J call may be in error: the DNA end matches TRBJ2-7 better. Germline V gives CDR1 SGHAT, CDR2 FQNNGV. This CDR3 has 17 residues. For the CDR3, the DNA is TGTGCCAGCAGCTTAGACCGAGCCCGGGACGGCCTCTACGAGCAGTACTTC. This translates into CASSLDRARDGLYEQYF.

The V call is TRBV10-1, the J call TRBJ1-2; D not resolved. The CDR3 runs 14 residues. V lost 3 bases and J 4 bases, leaving 12 bases between the germline ends. CDR1 and CDR2 from the germline V gene are WNHNN and SYGVQD (reference sequence). The CDR3 region is CASSDENRGYGYTF. In DNA, the CDR3 is TGCGCCAGCAGTGACGAGAACAGAGGCTATGGCTACACCTTC.

This clonotype came up once. Germline and junction disagree at one end, which may indicate a read error. J is TRBJ2-5 and V is TRBV9, with 11 bases aligning to TRBD2. The CDR3 is 15 amino acids. CDR1 is SGDLS, CDR2 YYNGEE, per germline. CDR3 protein: CASSQGLAAQETRYF. CDR3 sequence (DNA): TGTGCCAGCAGCCAGGGACTAGCGGCCCAAGAGACCCGGTACTTC.

This clonotype was observed a handful of times. The chain uses TRBV2 and TRBJ1-1; D is perhaps TRBD1 (5 bases). V lost 4 bases and J 4 bases, leaving 7 bases between the germline ends. The CDR3 length is 12 residues. Per germline, CDR1 SNHLY and CDR2 FYNNEI. CDR3 in DNA: TGTGCCAGCAGTGTTGACAGCACTGAAGCTTTCTTT. This translates into CASSVDSTEAFF.

The CDR3 DNA is TGTGCCATCAGTCCTAGCTCGAACACCGGGGAGCTGTTTTTT. Translation: CAISPSSNTGELFF. V usage is TRBV10-3 and J usage is TRBJ2-2; TRBD2 might be the D (5 bases). The CDR3 spans 14 residues. The V end lost 5 bases, the J end lost 0 bases, and 7 bases lay between the germline ends. In germline, CDR1 is ENHRY, CDR2 SYGVKD.

CDR3 coding DNA: TGCAGTGCTGAGAGACCGGGACTAGCGGGGGGGCAGGAGCAGTACTTC. This encodes CSAERPGLAGGQEQYF. V gene TRBV20-1 combines with J gene TRBJ2-1; 16 nucleotides line up with TRBD2. The J call is doubtful: the DNA matches TRBJ2-7 better. The CDR3 runs to 16 residues. CDR1 is DFQATT, CDR2 SNEGSKA, per germline (reference sequence).